This T cell receptor beta chain is from a study of graft-versus-host responses after intestinal transplantation. Study details: All recipients were transplanted with multivisceral, liver-intestinal, or isolated intestinal grafts. Study-level results: GvH clones surfaced in recipient marrow, some emerging earlier in ileum or blood.

This clone occurred once. Antigen unknown. Sequencing was performed with immunoSEQ multiplex PCR; in TCRdb, only in-frame clones are kept and a portion is missing. The table includes about 120,000 clones, just over 90% detected once. The sample was unstimulated CD4+ T cells sorted from spleen or lymph node cells, taken before intestinal transplant. The receptor was derived from a human donor who received an intestinal transplant.

Written as DNA, the CDR3 is TGTGCCAGAGTGGCAGGGGCCCATCAGCCCCAGCATTTT. This sequence encodes CARVAGAHQPQHF. The chain couples TRBV6-4 to TRBJ1-5; possible D gene TRBD1, 6 bases. This CDR3 is 13 amino acids long. Germline CDR1 is MRHNA and CDR2 is SNTAGT. Trimming pared 9 bases from V and 5 bases from J, leaving 14 bases between.